The clone carrying this T cell receptor beta chain was recorded a few times. What it binds is unknown. Time point of the sample: week 35, safety follow-up. It was 300 ug of mutant IDH1 20-mer peptide that made up each vaccine dose, given with topical imiquimod. During weeks 1, 3, 5, 7, 11, 15, 19 and 23, patients received eight vaccinations. Astrocytomas that were new, WHO grade 3 or 4, IDH1-mutant and ATRX-lost were present in the donors. This sample stems from a study of a mutant IDH1 vaccine in newly diagnosed glioma. Looking at the study overall: The treated population exhibited a male proportion of roughly 62%, a female proportion of approximately 38%, and a mean age of around 40 years. Broader study findings: Altogether, 85% to 95% of patients exhibited vaccine-induced immune responses.

Only in-frame clones appear in the TCRdb table, and some are missing; sequencing was by immunoSEQ multiplex PCR. The sample includes roughly 40,000 clones, roughly four fifths seen only once; the top ten take just over 5%. From germline, CDR1 is MNHEY and CDR2 SVGAGI. V dropped 6 bases and J dropped 8; count of bases not matched to a gene: 6. This CDR3 is built from 12 residues. The input for sequencing was PBMCs, taken from a glioma patient whose treatment included an IDH1 peptide vaccine. J is TRBJ1-2 and V is TRBV6-5; 7 positions match TRBD1. The origin of this receptor is a woman in her forties or fifties with glioma. CDR3 in amino acids: CASRGQSRGYTF. CDR3 DNA sequence: TGTGCCAGCAGGGGACAGTCTCGAGGCTACACCTTC.